This T cell receptor (beta chain) came from a study of hypomethylating agent response in myelodysplastic syndrome. The CDR3 runs to 13 residues. The germline gives CDR1 MDHEN, CDR2 SYDVKM. The V and J ends lost 8 bases and 9 bases respectively, with 17 bases between them. Using immunoSEQ multiplex PCR, the repertoire was profiled, and TCRdb retains in-frame clones only, with some absent. The table records 2,800 or so clones, less than 85% of them present only once. The material was bone marrow, obtained before or after starting hypomethylating agent treatment for myelodysplastic syndrome (not recorded which). The sequence was collected from a human donor with myelodysplastic syndrome. The V call is TRBV28, the J call TRBJ2-1, with TRBD1 as a possible D gene (5 bases). The CDR3: CASRPLWGTEQFF. The CDR3 bases are TGTGCCAGCCGTCCCCTATGGGGCACTGAGCAGTTCTTC.